The T cell receptor beta chain under discussion was sequenced for a study of T cells after posttransplantation cyclophosphamide. Study observations and caveats: Tissue-infiltrating T cells from skin or gut overlapped little with blood T cells.

Clones were sequenced by immunoSEQ multiplex PCR, and TCRdb holds only the in-frame ones, with some missing. There are about 41,000 clones in the sample, none observed a single time. This clone was detected ten times or more. Its antigen is unknown. Germline assignment: CDR1 MNHEY and CDR2 SVGEGT. J gave up 4 bases and V 6 bases, and 4 bases lay outside the gene matches. CDR3 length: 14 amino acids. Sequencing used PBMCs. This TCR came from a man aged 25 to 40 in good health and a related stem cell transplant donor. This rearrangement joins TRBV6-2 or TRBV6-3 to TRBJ1-2, with TRBD1 matching 11 bases. CDR3 sequence reads: CASRGTGGTYGYTF. The CDR3 DNA is TGTGCCAGCAGAGGGACAGGGGGTACCTATGGCTACACCTTC.